This note documents a single TCR beta chain sequence. The germline V and J ends were trimmed by 2 bases and 4 bases, with 20 bases remaining between them. The CDR3 is made up of 18 amino acids. CDR1 and CDR2 from the germline V gene are MGHRA and YSYEKL. This entry belongs to a study of blood T cell repertoires in COVID-19. In the study overall: Some COVID-19 samples were acute and others convalescent; all came from the United States, Italy and Spain.

As originally analysed: By means of reference gene primer amplification, nucleated cell counts were estimated. The method was immunoSEQ multiplex PCR; TCRdb's version includes in-frame clones alone and lacks a portion of them. The V and J calls and clone size come from that table; D and trimming were worked out from the DNA. In the table there are some 96,000 clones, approximately 86% of which are singletons. Sequenced: peripheral blood. The TCR was taken from a human donor in a cohort sampled during active COVID-19. The chain recombines TRBV4-1 with TRBJ2-2, with D possibly being TRBD1 (5 bases). CDR3 nucleotide sequence: TGCGCCAGCAGCCAATTTAAGAATGGGGCCCCGGCCACCGGGGAGCTGTTTTTT. Translation gives CASSQFKNGAPATGELFF.